A selection of T cell receptor beta chains follows, all from one sample in a study of regulatory T cells in long-lasting Graves disease. TCRdb fed the multiplex PCR reads into MiXCR, producing one record per CDR3 protein. The sample yields 450,000 to 500,000 distinct CDR3 sequences, 15% to 20% seen once. These same data were also listed under a study on T cells in Graves' hyperthyroidism and ophthalmopathy.

The specimen was peripheral blood mononuclear cells (PBMCs), collected at new diagnosis, from a patient treated with antithyroid drugs. Receptors were obtained from a man aged 35 to 55 with Graves disease. The CDR3 runs from the conserved cysteine through the conserved F or W. D genes are given only for firm matches. Some rows mark clone size as missing; the rest say once, few, many or name a class of expanded clone.

size,J,D,V,CDR3,DNA
NA,TRBJ2-2,TRBD2,TRBV28,CASSPGTSGNTGELFF,TGTGCCAGCAGCCCTGGGACTAGCGGTAACACCGGGGAGCTGTTTTTT
many,TRBJ2-7,NA,TRBV28,CASSLPAGTYEQYF,TGTGCCAGCAGTTTACCCGCAGGGACCTACGAGCAGTACTTC
NA,TRBJ2-1,TRBD2,TRBV9,CASSPTSGGDNEQFF,TGTGCCAGCAGCCCCACTAGCGGGGGCGACAATGAGCAGTTCTTC
NA,TRBJ1-4,NA,TRBV28,CASTFRGLANEKLFF,TGTGCCAGCACCTTCAGGGGTCTTGCTAATGAAAAACTGTTTTTT
many,TRBJ2-7,NA,TRBV3-1,CASSQRGYEQYF,TGTGCCAGCAGCCAACGGGGGTACGAGCAGTACTTC
NA,TRBJ2-5,NA,TRBV9,CASSAEGKGPRQLRETQYF,TGTGCCAGCAGCGCCGAAGGAAAGGGCCCGCGCCAACTACGAGAGACCCAGTACTTC
many,TRBJ2-5,NA,TRBV6-2/TRBV6-3,CASSYSRHKGGVQETQYF,TGTGCCAGCAGTTACTCCCGACACAAGGGTGGAGTTCAAGAGACCCAGTACTTC
few,TRBJ2-2,NA,TRBV15,CATSKPGTGELFF,TGTGCCACCAGCAAACCCGGTACCGGGGAGCTGTTTTTT
few,TRBJ1-4,TRBD1,TRBV2,CASRGGQGATNEKLFF,TGTGCCAGCAGGGGAGGACAGGGGGCAACTAATGAAAAACTGTTTTTT
many,TRBJ2-7,NA,TRBV20-1,CSARASGYEQYF,TGCAGTGCTAGAGCCTCGGGCTACGAGCAGTACTTC
NA,TRBJ2-6,NA,TRBV29-1,CSVPSAGPGANVLTF,TGCAGCGTCCCCTCCGCGGGACCTGGGGCCAACGTCCTGACTTTC
few,TRBJ2-7,TRBD1,TRBV6-1,CASSALGGTGSYEQYF,TGTGCCAGCAGTGCCCTAGGGGGGACAGGTTCCTACGAGCAGTACTTC
many,TRBJ1-1,NA,TRBV30,CAWERGGEAFF,TGTGCCTGGGAACGCGGGGGTGAAGCTTTCTTT
NA,TRBJ2-3,NA,TRBV5-1,CASSSAGPLGNTDTQYF,TGCGCCAGCAGCTCCGCCGGGCCCCTGGGTAACACAGATACGCAGTATTTT
many,TRBJ2-7,NA,TRBV28,CASTLDKNYEQYF,TGTGCCAGCACCCTAGACAAGAACTACGAGCAGTACTTC
many,TRBJ1-4,NA,TRBV28,CASSLQQGRYEKLFF,TGTGCCAGCAGTTTACAGCAGGGTCGTTATGAAAAACTGTTTTTT
many,TRBJ2-5,NA,TRBV20-1,CSEERLETQYF,TGCAGTGAAGAACGTCTGGAGACCCAGTACTTC
many,TRBJ2-7,NA,TRBV2,CASRGAEQYF,TGTGCCAGCCGGGGGGCCGAGCAGTACTTC
few,TRBJ2-1,TRBD1,TRBV29-1,CSVEGAGGSYNEQFF,TGCAGCGTTGAAGGGGCAGGGGGTTCCTACAATGAGCAGTTCTTC
NA,TRBJ2-5,TRBD2,TRBV12-3/TRBV12-4,CASSLSGGGLGETQYF,TGTGCCAGCAGTTTATCTGGGGGGGGGTTGGGAGAGACCCAGTACTTC
many,TRBJ2-7,NA,TRBV2,CASRYREGYEQYF,TGTGCCAGCAGGTACAGGGAGGGCTACGAGCAGTACTTC
many,TRBJ2-3,NA,TRBV5-1,CASSRAGEATDTQYF,TGCGCCAGCAGCCGTGCCGGAGAGGCGACAGATACGCAGTATTTT
many,TRBJ2-2,TRBD2,TRBV5-1,CASSLALAGPTGELFF,TGCGCCAGCAGCTTGGCCCTAGCGGGTCCCACTGGGGAGCTGTTTTTT
many,TRBJ2-2,NA,TRBV28,CASSLSRANTGELFF,TGTGCCAGCAGTTTAAGCAGGGCGAACACCGGGGAGCTGTTTTTT
many,TRBJ2-4,NA,TRBV12-3/TRBV12-4,CASSTVARNIQYF,TGTGCCAGCAGTACCGTAGCGAGGAACATTCAGTACTTC
many,TRBJ2-1,TRBD1,TRBV7-9,CASSSTGVNEQFF,TGTGCCAGCAGCTCAACAGGGGTTAATGAGCAGTTCTTC
many,TRBJ2-7,NA,TRBV28,CASSLDQGAPYEQYF,TGTGCCAGCAGTTTGGATCAAGGGGCCCCCTACGAGCAGTACTTC
many,TRBJ2-7,TRBD2,TRBV12-3/TRBV12-4,CASSSTSGRFNEQYF,TGTGCCAGCAGCTCGACTAGCGGGAGATTCAACGAGCAGTACTTC
many,TRBJ2-1,TRBD1,TRBV12-3/TRBV12-4,CASSNFDRDNEQFF,TGTGCCAGCAGTAACTTCGACAGGGACAATGAGCAGTTCTTC
NA,TRBJ2-7,NA,TRBV12-3/TRBV12-4,CASRGAPVSEQYF,TGTGCCAGCAGAGGGGCGCCCGTGAGCGAGCAGTACTTC
many,TRBJ2-7,NA,TRBV3-1,CASSPAQGSYEQYF,TGTGCCAGCAGCCCAGCCCAGGGCTCCTACGAGCAGTACTTC
once,TRBJ1-4,NA,TRBV27,CASLGTGDEKLFF,TGTGCCAGCCTGGGGACGGGCGATGAAAAACTGTTTTTT
many,TRBJ2-7,TRBD2,TRBV3-1,CASSQGAGGLYEQYF,TGTGCCAGCAGCCAAGGAGCGGGAGGTCTCTACGAGCAGTACTTC
NA,TRBJ2-7,TRBD2,TRBV28,CASSGEGSKPYEQYF,TGTGCCAGCAGTGGGGAGGGGAGTAAGCCCTACGAGCAGTACTTC
many,TRBJ2-1,TRBD1,TRBV12-3/TRBV12-4,CASSSGQGKYNEQFF,TGTGCCAGCAGTTCGGGACAGGGAAAATACAATGAGCAGTTCTTC
NA,TRBJ2-2,TRBD1,TRBV30,CAWGTGPSAGELFF,TGTGCCTGGGGGACAGGGCCCTCAGCCGGGGAGCTGTTTTTT
NA,TRBJ2-1,TRBD1,TRBV19,CASQTTPGQGVFF,TGTGCCAGTCAAACCACTCCGGGACAGGGGGTTTTCTTC
many,TRBJ1-2,NA,TRBV12-3/TRBV12-4,CASSLIEDNYGYTF,TGTGCCAGCAGTTTAATCGAGGACAACTATGGCTACACCTTC
few,TRBJ2-7,TRBD2,TRBV3-1,CASSHTGLASSYEQYF,TGTGCCAGCAGCCACACAGGACTAGCGTCCTCCTACGAGCAGTACTTC
few,TRBJ2-1,NA,TRBV5-6,CASSLVANSYNEQFF,TGTGCCAGCAGCTTGGTAGCGAACTCCTACAATGAGCAGTTCTTC
few,TRBJ2-3,NA,TRBV6-1,CASSQRPEPLSDTQYF,TGTGCCAGCAGCCAAAGGCCGGAACCCTTGTCAGATACGCAGTATTTT